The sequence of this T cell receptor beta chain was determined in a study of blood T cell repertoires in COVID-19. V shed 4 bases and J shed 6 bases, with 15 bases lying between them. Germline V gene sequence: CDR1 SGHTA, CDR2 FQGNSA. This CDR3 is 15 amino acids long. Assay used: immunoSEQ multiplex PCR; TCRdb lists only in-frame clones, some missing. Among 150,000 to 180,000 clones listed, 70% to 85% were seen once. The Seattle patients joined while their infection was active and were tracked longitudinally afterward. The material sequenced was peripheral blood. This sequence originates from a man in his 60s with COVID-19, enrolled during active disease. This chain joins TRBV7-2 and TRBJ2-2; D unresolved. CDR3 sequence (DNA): TGTGCCAGCAGCTCCCGTACCCTCTATGCCGGGGAGCTGTTTTTT. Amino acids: CASSSRTLYAGELFF.